The T cell receptor beta chain under discussion was sequenced for a study of graft-versus-host responses after intestinal transplantation. On the study more broadly: Isolated intestinal, liver-intestinal, or multivisceral transplants had been given to the recipients. Recipients were all induced with anti-thymocyte globulin, then given tacrolimus and steroids for around three years.

Some clones are missing from TCRdb's copy, which holds only in-frame ones; the method was immunoSEQ multiplex PCR. Of tens of thousands of clones listed, more than 90% are singletons. As concerns this clone: Its antigen is still unknown.

Study-wide results and limits: Recipient-marrow GvH clones were detected, some having first appeared in ileum or blood.

This material consisted of PBMCs, taken 16 days after intestinal transplant. The TCR was taken from a human patient who received an intestinal transplant, so some T cells may come from the graft donor.

CDR3 coding DNA: TGTGCCAGCAGCTTTCGACAGGGGGGGAACGAGCAGTACTTC. As protein: CASSFRQGGNEQYF. This chain joins TRBV5-5 and TRBJ2-7; TRBD1 aligns across 9 bases. The germline V gene encodes CDR1 SGHKS and CDR2 YYEKEE (reference sequence). V lost 2 bases and J lost 5; bases outside the gene matches: 5. This CDR3 is 14 amino acids long.